The 16 T cell receptor beta chains below come from one sample, sequenced in a study of T cell responses to AZD1222 COVID-19 vaccine. The assay was immunoSEQ multiplex PCR, and TCRdb's table has in-frame clones only and misses some. Here the sample spans 100,000 to 150,000 clones, approximately 85% being singletons. Sequencing was performed on peripheral blood, taken 28 days after the second dose of the MenACWY control vaccine. Source of these receptors: an adult who received the MenACWY meningococcal vaccine as a control.

The chain joins TRBV7-9 to TRBJ2-6; tentatively, D is TRBD1 (6 bases). Trimming took 1 base from V and 1 from J, leaving 11 bases between them. Germline V gene sequence: CDR1 SEHNR, CDR2 FQNEAQ (reference sequence). CDR3 length: 17 amino acids. In nucleotides, the CDR3 is TGTGCCAGCAGCTTAGGAAGGACAGAATCTGGGGCCAACGTCCTGACTTTC. The encoded protein is CASSLGRTESGANVLTF.

V is TRBV30 and J is TRBJ1-3; D gene unclear. This CDR3 comprises 12 residues. The V end lost 5 bases, the J end lost 4 bases, and 9 bases lay between the germline ends. Germline V gene data show CDR1 as GTSNPN and CDR2 as SVGIG (reference sequence). The CDR3 sequence is CAWFGPGNTIYF. CDR3 DNA: TGTGCCTGGTTCGGACCCGGAAACACCATATATTTT.

Note on this clone: One junction end disagrees with the germline gene, perhaps due to a read error. The chain has TRBV7-8 and TRBJ1-2, with D tentatively TRBD1 (5 bases). The CDR3 has 14 amino acids. Germline assignment: CDR1 SGHVS and CDR2 FQNEAQ. CDR3 amino acids: CASRLADSREGYTF. The DNA of the CDR3 is TGTGCCAGCAGATTAGCCGACAGTCGAGAGGGCTACACCTTC.

The chain recombines TRBV10-3 with TRBJ2-2; D is unresolved. With 7 bases removed from V and 6 bases from J, the gap between germline ends came to 6 bases. CDR1 and CDR2 from the germline V gene are ENHRY and SYGVKD. This CDR3 contains 11 residues. The CDR3 sequence is CAITESGELFF. CDR3 DNA: TGTGCCATCACGGAGTCCGGGGAGCTGTTTTTT.

CDR3 bases: TGTGCCAGCAGCTTTGAGCCGGGACAGGGTCGGACTGAAGCTTTCTTT. Translation: CASSFEPGQGRTEAFF. The gene calls are TRBV11-1 and TRBJ1-1; 9 bases are a match to TRBD1. The ends lost 3 bases at V and 5 bases at J; junction bases unmatched: 10. The germline gives CDR1 SGHAT, CDR2 FQDESV (reference sequence). The CDR3 is 16 residues long.

This chain uses TRBV5-1 with TRBJ1-4; weak D call: TRBD1 (5 bases). The germline CDR1 and CDR2 sequences are SGHRS and YFSETQ. Trimming shortened V by 4 bases and J by 7 bases, and 14 bases separated the two germline ends. The length of the CDR3 is 14 residues. CDR3 amino acids: CASSGGGTGEKLFF. In nucleotides, the CDR3 is TGCGCCAGCAGCGGCGGGGGAACGGGTGAAAAACTGTTTTTT. Based on the CDR3 plus reference TRBV5-1 and TRBJ1-4, the full variable domain is KAGVTQTPRYLIKTRGQQVTLSCSPISGHRSVSWYQQTPGQGLQFLFEYFSETQRNKGNFPGRFSGRQFSNSRSEMNVSTLELGDSALYLCASSGGGTGEKLFFGSGTQLSVL.

The chain employs TRBV10-3 and TRBJ2-3; 8 bases line up with TRBD2. Germline V gene data show CDR1 as ENHRY and CDR2 as SYGVKD. This CDR3 spans 14 amino acids. J gave up 2 bases and V 6 bases, and 4 bases lay outside the gene matches. In nucleotides, the CDR3 is TGTGCCATCAGGACGGGGGGGTACACAGATACGCAGTATTTT. This codes for CAIRTGGYTDTQYF.

The chain combines TRBV24-1 with TRBJ2-1, with 16 nucleotides matching TRBD2. The CDR3 runs 18 residues. Germline CDR1 reads KGHDR; CDR2 reads SFDVKD. V trimming: 1 base; J trimming: 10 bases; junction bases outside the gene matches: 9. The CDR3: CATSDLPPGLAGGREQFF. DNA of the CDR3: TGTGCCACCAGTGATTTACCGCCGGGACTAGCGGGGGGGCGCGAGCAGTTCTTC.

The gene calls are TRBV24-1 and TRBJ2-3, with D possibly being TRBD1 (6 bases). The CDR3 contains 16 residues. V was pared by 1 base and J by 3 bases, with 13 bases between. The germline CDR1 and CDR2 sequences are KGHDR and SFDVKD. CDR3 sequence: CATSDFAGGGTDTQYF. The DNA for the CDR3 is TGTGCCACCAGTGATTTCGCTGGGGGCGGTACAGATACGCAGTATTTT.

This chain uses TRBV5-6 with TRBJ1-3, with a possible D match to TRBD1 (5 bases). Trimming stripped 4 bases from V and 8 bases from J, with 16 bases between. The germline CDR1 and CDR2 sequences are SGHDT and YYEEEE. The CDR3 totals 14 residues. The CDR3 loop reads CASSTSAGGHTIYF. CDR3 nucleotides: TGTGCCAGCAGCACCTCTGCGGGGGGACACACCATATATTTT.

Regarding this clone: A read error may produce the germline difference seen at one junction end. The chain joins TRBV11-2 to TRBJ2-3, with a possible D match to TRBD1 (6 bases). Per the germline V gene, CDR1 is SGHAT and CDR2 is FQNNGV. The CDR3 covers 16 residues. The CDR3 sequence is CASSLHRQVPTNTQYF. The CDR3 coding sequence is TGTGCCAGCAGCTTACATAGACAGGTCCCCACAAATACGCAGTATTTT. Full variable domain (remainder filled in from reference TRBV11-2 and TRBJ2-3): EAGVAQSPRYKIIEKRQSVAFWCNPISGHATLYWYQQILGQGPKLLIQFQNNGVVDDSQLPKDRFSAERLKGVDSTLKIQPAKLEDSAVYLCASSLHRQVPTNTQYFGPGTRLTVL.

This sequence joins TRBV5-1 and TRBJ1-3, with 10 bases aligning to TRBD1. The germline V gene has CDR1 SGHRS and CDR2 YFSETQ. The CDR3 loop spans 18 amino acids. V trimming: 4 bases; J trimming: 0 bases; junction bases outside the gene matches: 10. CDR3 in DNA: TGCGCCAGCAGCCCAGACGACAGGGGGCCCAGCTCTGGAAACACCATATATTTT. Its translation: CASSPDDRGPSSGNTIYF.

The rearrangement joins TRBV10-3 to TRBJ1-3; D call uncertain. The CDR3 runs 18 residues. Germline V gene data show CDR1 as ENHRY and CDR2 as SYGVKD. The V gene lost 2 bases and the J gene lost 4 bases, with 21 bases spanning the gap. This CDR3 is CAISEPFSAGGSGNTIYF. CDR3 coding DNA: TGTGCCATCAGTGAGCCCTTTAGCGCCGGAGGTTCCGGAAACACCATATATTTT.

The V call is TRBV5-6, the J call TRBJ1-2; no reliable D call. In germline, CDR1 is SGHDT, CDR2 YYEEEE. This CDR3 comprises 13 residues. Between the trimmed V and J ends, which lost 0 bases and 8 bases, there was a span of 11 bases. The CDR3 protein is CASSLGVTHGYTF. CDR3 DNA: TGTGCCAGCAGCTTGGGGGTAACCCACGGCTACACCTTC.

This clone is a singleton in its sample. This chain uses TRBV11-3 with TRBJ2-1; TRBD1 might be the D (5 bases). This CDR3 has 14 amino acids. Deletions cut 8 bases from V and 0 bases from J, with 11 bases between. CDR1 and CDR2 (germline): SGHNT, YENEEA. The CDR3 reads CASVRGSSYNEQFF. CDR3 nucleotide sequence: TGTGCCAGCGTAAGGGGTAGCTCCTACAATGAGCAGTTCTTC. The full variable domain, in which reference TRBV11-3 and TRBJ2-1 provide the parts outside the CDR3, is EAGVVQSPRYKIIEKKQPVAFWCNPISGHNTLYWYLQNLGQGPELLIRYENEEAVDDSQLPKDRFSAERLKGVDSTLKIQPAELGDSAVYLCASVRGSSYNEQFFGPGTRLTVL.

This rearrangement joins TRBV28 to TRBJ1-3; D is undetermined. V was shortened by 3 bases and J by 0 bases, with 9 bases between the two germline ends. The CDR3 consists of 15 residues. Germline V gene data show CDR1 as MDHEN and CDR2 as SYDVKM. DNA for the CDR3: TGTGCCAGCAGTTTCGGCGGTACCTCTGGAAACACCATATATTTT. Protein: CASSFGGTSGNTIYF. Combining the CDR3 with reference TRBV28 and TRBJ1-3 gives the whole variable domain DVKVTQSSRYLVKRTGEKVFLECVQDMDHENMFWYRQDPGLGLRLIYFSYDVKMKEKGDIPEGYSVSREKKERFSLILESASTNQTSMYLCASSFGGTSGNTIYFGEGSWLTVV.